What follows describes a single T cell receptor (beta chain). The data are from a study of blood T cell repertoires in COVID-19. About the study: Collection of acute and convalescent COVID-19 samples took place in the United States, Italy and Spain. PBMCs, B-cell-depleted T cells, or T cells were the source of the cDNA or gDNA that made up the material.

The authors' processing: Amplification of reference gene primers provided the estimated nucleated cell counts. Sequencing was performed with immunoSEQ multiplex PCR; in TCRdb, only in-frame clones are kept and a portion is missing. Clonal size and the V and J genes are those of that table, whereas D and trimming came from the DNA. The repertoire holds 60,000 to 95,000 clones, with around nine tenths as singletons. The germline gives CDR1 SGDLS, CDR2 YYNGEE. V lost 3 bases and J lost 1, with 10 bases in between. There are 15 residues in the CDR3. This chain connects TRBV9 to TRBJ2-2; possibly TRBD1 for D (6 bases). Sequencing input: peripheral blood. This clonotype was sampled from a human donor in a cohort sampled during active COVID-19. CDR3 loop: CASSAGHGNTGELFF. The CDR3 DNA sequence: TGTGCCAGCAGCGCGGGACATGGGAACACCGGGGAGCTGTTTTTT.